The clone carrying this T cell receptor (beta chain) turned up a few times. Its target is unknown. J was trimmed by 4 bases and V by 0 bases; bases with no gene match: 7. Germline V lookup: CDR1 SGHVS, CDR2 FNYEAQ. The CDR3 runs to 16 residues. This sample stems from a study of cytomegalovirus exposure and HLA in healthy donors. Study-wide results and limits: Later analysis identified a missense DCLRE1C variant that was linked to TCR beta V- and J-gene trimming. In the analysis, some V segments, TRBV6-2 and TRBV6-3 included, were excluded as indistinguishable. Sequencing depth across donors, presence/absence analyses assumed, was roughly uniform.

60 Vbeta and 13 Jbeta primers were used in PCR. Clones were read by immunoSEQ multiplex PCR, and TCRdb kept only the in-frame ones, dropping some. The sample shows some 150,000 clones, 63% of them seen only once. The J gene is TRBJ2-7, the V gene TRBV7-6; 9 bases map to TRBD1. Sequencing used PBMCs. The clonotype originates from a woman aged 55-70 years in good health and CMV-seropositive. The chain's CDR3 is CASSLAGTGYSYEQYF. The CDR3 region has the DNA TGTGCCAGCAGCTTAGCGGGGACAGGGTATTCGTACGAGCAGTACTTC.